This TCR beta chain was recorded in a study of T cells in Graves' hyperthyroidism and ophthalmopathy. RNA transcripts were the template for amplifying TCR beta CDR3 regions. The HTBI set primed first-round TCR CDR3 RT-PCR. TCRdb reanalysed the multiplex PCR reads using MiXCR and keeps one entry per CDR3 protein. The data contain about 250,000 distinct CDR3 sequences, more than 20% of them singletons. As concerns this clonotype: This could be a read error, since a much larger clone is one nucleotide away.

This receptor was identified in a woman aged 40 to 50 with Graves' ophthalmopathy. The specimen was blood.

CDR3 DNA sequence: TGTGTCAGCAGCCATACTAGCGGGAGATTTCACGAGCAGTACTTC. The encoded protein is CVSSHTSGRFHEQYF. J is TRBJ2-7 and V is TRBV7-9, with TRBD2 identical over 11 bases. Germline CDR1 SEHNR, CDR2 FQNEAQ (reference sequence). The CDR3 has 15 residues.